A selection of T cell receptor beta chains follows, all from one sample in a study of early stage breast cancer tumors. Produced via immunoSEQ multiplex PCR; TCRdb's table is partial and in-frame only. The table has some 28,000 clones, about 80% seen once. The sequenced sample consisted of blood. The receptors originated from a person between 60 and 69 years old with breast cancer. Each CDR3 is given without its conserved first and last residue. Each record gives: V gene, J gene, D gene, CDR3 protein. The D gene is left open where the match is weak.

V gene: TRBV5-1; J gene: TRBJ2-2; D gene: -; CDR3 protein: ASSLDRVVGELF
V gene: TRBV5-1; J gene: TRBJ1-1; D gene: -; CDR3 protein: ASSLAGTMNTEAF
V gene: TRBV7-2; J gene: TRBJ2-7; D gene: -; CDR3 protein: AGNYGLPDYEQY
V gene: TRBV28; J gene: TRBJ1-2; D gene: -; CDR3 protein: ASSLWDTLEGYT
V gene: TRBV5-8; J gene: TRBJ1-2; D gene: -; CDR3 protein: ASSLRKTGFVNYGYT
V gene: TRBV30; J gene: TRBJ1-1; D gene: -; CDR3 protein: AWRRGVTEAF
V gene: TRBV7-6; J gene: TRBJ1-4; D gene: TRBD1; CDR3 protein: ASSLPYSRGQEKLF
V gene: TRBV6-5; J gene: TRBJ2-1; D gene: TRBD2; CDR3 protein: ASRYASGSGNEQF
V gene: TRBV5-1; J gene: TRBJ1-4; D gene: -; CDR3 protein: ASSFSGKDEKLF
V gene: TRBV29-1; J gene: TRBJ1-2; D gene: -; CDR3 protein: SVPDTHLGYT
V gene: TRBV9; J gene: TRBJ2-7; D gene: TRBD2; CDR3 protein: ASSVGPGGEYEQY
V gene: TRBV19; J gene: TRBJ2-6; D gene: TRBD2; CDR3 protein: ASSQLAGGAGANVLT
V gene: TRBV9; J gene: TRBJ2-7; D gene: -; CDR3 protein: ASSVLGTSYEQY
V gene: TRBV27; J gene: TRBJ2-6; D gene: -; CDR3 protein: ASSPYQGPGANVLT
V gene: TRBV19; J gene: TRBJ1-2; D gene: TRBD1; CDR3 protein: ASNDRGNYGYT
V gene: TRBV29-1; J gene: TRBJ2-7; D gene: -; CDR3 protein: SASQGESYEQY
V gene: TRBV7-3; J gene: TRBJ2-1; D gene: -; CDR3 protein: ASSLRWQDEQF
V gene: TRBV2; J gene: TRBJ2-1; D gene: TRBD2; CDR3 protein: ASSPTGTSVV
V gene: TRBV30; J gene: TRBJ2-7; D gene: -; CDR3 protein: AWSRGSYEQY
V gene: TRBV19; J gene: TRBJ1-2; D gene: -; CDR3 protein: ASSLGQITGYT
V gene: TRBV19; J gene: TRBJ2-2; D gene: -; CDR3 protein: ASSLLVAGELF
V gene: TRBV10-2; J gene: TRBJ2-6; D gene: -; CDR3 protein: ASAEDSRRANVLT
V gene: TRBV5-1; J gene: TRBJ2-5; D gene: -; CDR3 protein: ASSLFGQTQETQY
V gene: TRBV5-1; J gene: TRBJ1-1; D gene: TRBD1; CDR3 protein: ASSPTGDRRPGAF
V gene: TRBV9; J gene: TRBJ2-5; D gene: -; CDR3 protein: ASSRTLRRDGETQY
V gene: TRBV30; J gene: TRBJ1-2; D gene: -; CDR3 protein: AWSSGQYGYT
V gene: TRBV4-3; J gene: TRBJ2-7; D gene: -; CDR3 protein: ASSQSLPGYEQY
V gene: TRBV9; J gene: TRBJ1-3; D gene: -; CDR3 protein: ASSVGQLSSGNTIY
V gene: TRBV10-3; J gene: TRBJ1-2; D gene: TRBD1; CDR3 protein: AISPTGLEGYT
V gene: TRBV6-6; J gene: TRBJ1-4; D gene: TRBD1; CDR3 protein: ASSPDRAGGEKLF
V gene: TRBV11-2; J gene: TRBJ2-3; D gene: TRBD2; CDR3 protein: ASSPNLGGRDTQY
V gene: TRBV30; J gene: TRBJ2-2; D gene: -; CDR3 protein: AWRGGGGPRTGELF
V gene: TRBV29-1; J gene: TRBJ2-5; D gene: -; CDR3 protein: SVDGASAQETQY
V gene: TRBV5-1; J gene: TRBJ2-4; D gene: -; CDR3 protein: ASSLSGTRVDKNIQY
V gene: TRBV11-2; J gene: TRBJ1-3; D gene: -; CDR3 protein: ASSSLTGSGNTIY
V gene: TRBV6-1; J gene: TRBJ1-5; D gene: -; CDR3 protein: ASSEQEQPQH
V gene: TRBV30; J gene: TRBJ1-2; D gene: TRBD1; CDR3 protein: AWRPTGGGYGYT
V gene: TRBV7-9; J gene: TRBJ2-1; D gene: TRBD2; CDR3 protein: ASSEGATLAGEQF
V gene: TRBV18; J gene: TRBJ1-1; D gene: -; CDR3 protein: ASSPGGARNTEAF
V gene: TRBV28; J gene: TRBJ2-7; D gene: -; CDR3 protein: ASSLFGGASEQY
V gene: TRBV11-2; J gene: TRBJ2-2; D gene: -; CDR3 protein: ASSPGTNTGELF
V gene: TRBV19; J gene: TRBJ2-7; D gene: TRBD1; CDR3 protein: ASSRITGGHEQY
V gene: TRBV10-2; J gene: TRBJ1-4; D gene: TRBD1; CDR3 protein: ASSERQGGLF
V gene: TRBV30; J gene: TRBJ1-5; D gene: TRBD1; CDR3 protein: AWALMGTANQPQH
V gene: TRBV7-3; J gene: TRBJ2-5; D gene: TRBD2; CDR3 protein: ASSPTSGVQETQY
V gene: TRBV4-3; J gene: TRBJ2-3; D gene: -; CDR3 protein: ASSQERLVTQY
V gene: TRBV7-2; J gene: TRBJ1-1; D gene: -; CDR3 protein: ASGKRTANTEAF
V gene: TRBV19; J gene: TRBJ1-2; D gene: TRBD1; CDR3 protein: ASSPTGEAGYT
V gene: TRBV7-9; J gene: TRBJ1-2; D gene: -; CDR3 protein: ASSGSGVNYGYT
V gene: TRBV20-1; J gene: TRBJ2-3; D gene: -; CDR3 protein: SVSSTDTQY
V gene: TRBV29-1; J gene: TRBJ2-3; D gene: -; CDR3 protein: SVAANTDTQY
V gene: TRBV28; J gene: TRBJ2-7; D gene: TRBD2; CDR3 protein: ASRRGLAGSYEQY
V gene: TRBV18; J gene: TRBJ1-5; D gene: TRBD1; CDR3 protein: ASSLIGTALGDQPQH
V gene: TRBV19; J gene: TRBJ1-3; D gene: -; CDR3 protein: ASSMETASTGNTIY
V gene: TRBV5-1; J gene: TRBJ1-1; D gene: -; CDR3 protein: ASSSRDTEAF
V gene: TRBV4-3; J gene: TRBJ2-1; D gene: -; CDR3 protein: ASSRTGYNEQF
V gene: TRBV27; J gene: TRBJ1-1; D gene: -; CDR3 protein: ASSSAANDMNTEAF